This is a list of T cell receptor beta chains from one sample in a study of blood T cell repertoires in COVID-19. Sequencing was performed with immunoSEQ multiplex PCR; in TCRdb, only in-frame clones are kept and a portion is missing. The data contain 50,000 to 65,000 clones, approximately 83% of them singletons. The sample taken for sequencing was peripheral blood. The source of these receptors is a human donor in a cohort sampled during active COVID-19. CDR3s include the opening cysteine and the closing phenylalanine or tryptophan. A clone size is listed for some rows: how often the clone was seen (once, few, many), or a class if it is expanded.

j_gene: TRBJ2-7
v_gene: TRBV19
abundance: NA
CDR3aa: CASSIRTDINFPYEQYF

j_gene: TRBJ2-3
v_gene: TRBV7-9
abundance: NA
CDR3aa: CASSRLASDTQYF

j_gene: TRBJ1-3
v_gene: TRBV18
abundance: NA
CDR3aa: CASYEVNTIYF

j_gene: TRBJ2-3
v_gene: TRBV3-1/TRBV3-2
abundance: NA
CDR3aa: CASSLRGGALADTQYF

j_gene: TRBJ2-2
v_gene: TRBV6-2/TRBV6-3
abundance: NA
CDR3aa: CASSYMPGWTGELFF

j_gene: TRBJ1-1
v_gene: TRBV25-1
abundance: NA
CDR3aa: CASKGANTEAFF

j_gene: TRBJ2-1
v_gene: TRBV18
abundance: NA
CDR3aa: CASSPGLLENEQFF

j_gene: TRBJ2-1
v_gene: TRBV9
abundance: few
CDR3aa: CASSVAPSSYNEQFF

j_gene: TRBJ1-2
v_gene: TRBV5-1
abundance: NA
CDR3aa: CASSDSLGQFNYGYTF

j_gene: TRBJ1-3
v_gene: TRBV28
abundance: NA
CDR3aa: CASRDNRGARLSGNTIYF

j_gene: TRBJ1-5
v_gene: TRBV6-6
abundance: NA
CDR3aa: CASSSGTGLGPQHF

j_gene: TRBJ1-2
v_gene: TRBV10-2
abundance: NA
CDR3aa: CASSKGGQGLYGYTF

j_gene: TRBJ2-1
v_gene: TRBV28
abundance: NA
CDR3aa: CASSSSGIYNEQFF

j_gene: TRBJ2-1
v_gene: TRBV19
abundance: NA
CDR3aa: CASGRQRGNEQFF

j_gene: TRBJ2-1
v_gene: TRBV10-2
abundance: once
CDR3aa: CASSAAYREGRSYNEQFF

j_gene: TRBJ2-3
v_gene: TRBV4-1
abundance: NA
CDR3aa: CASSLQWGTSGSRGTDTQYF

j_gene: TRBJ1-4
v_gene: TRBV4-1
abundance: NA
CDR3aa: CASSQPGVLANEKLFF

j_gene: TRBJ2-1
v_gene: TRBV7-2
abundance: NA
CDR3aa: CASRREFSSYNEQFF

j_gene: TRBJ2-5
v_gene: TRBV18
abundance: NA
CDR3aa: CASSPRSGEGTQYF

j_gene: TRBJ2-2
v_gene: TRBV3-1/TRBV3-2
abundance: NA
CDR3aa: CASSQDQTSGLNTGELFF

j_gene: TRBJ2-1
v_gene: TRBV6-6
abundance: NA
CDR3aa: CASRLPSGSRYEQFF

j_gene: TRBJ2-2
v_gene: TRBV7-2
abundance: NA
CDR3aa: CASSFGRRRGDTGELFF

j_gene: TRBJ2-2
v_gene: TRBV24-1
abundance: NA
CDR3aa: CATSEGQGIPGELFF

j_gene: TRBJ2-3
v_gene: TRBV30
abundance: NA
CDR3aa: CAWSVGGVTDTQYF

j_gene: TRBJ1-4
v_gene: TRBV28
abundance: NA
CDR3aa: CASTGGGRDEKLFF

j_gene: TRBJ2-1
v_gene: TRBV2
abundance: NA
CDR3aa: CASSEAWSGKFHNEQFF

j_gene: TRBJ2-7
v_gene: TRBV5-1
abundance: NA
CDR3aa: CASSYGQGGKQYF

j_gene: TRBJ2-1
v_gene: TRBV28
abundance: NA
CDR3aa: CASGPSGRKLGEQFF

j_gene: TRBJ2-5
v_gene: TRBV9
abundance: NA
CDR3aa: CASSVVTGDQETQYF

j_gene: TRBJ2-1
v_gene: TRBV11-2
abundance: NA
CDR3aa: CASSSYRGNEQFF

j_gene: TRBJ2-3
v_gene: TRBV18
abundance: NA
CDR3aa: CASSPPGTGSNTQYF